This section outlines one T cell receptor (beta chain) sequence together with its context. As processed by the authors: Estimates of nucleated cell counts were drawn from the amplification of reference gene primers. Produced via immunoSEQ multiplex PCR; TCRdb's table is partial and in-frame only. That table supplies the V and J calls and clone size; D and trimming were determined from the DNA. Of some 260,000 clones detected, 70% to 90% appear once; the ten largest clones hold around 0.7%. These data are taken from a study of blood T cell repertoires in COVID-19. On the study more broadly: Samples taken during acute and convalescent COVID-19 were collected in the United States, Italy and Spain.

After removal of 5 bases from V and 6 bases from J, the junction contained 13 bases not matched to a gene. Germline V lookup: CDR1 SGHAT, CDR2 FQNNGV. The CDR3 runs 17 residues. The V gene is TRBV11-2, the J gene TRBJ2-1, with 10 positions matching TRBD2. The receptor comes from a human donor in a cohort sampled during active COVID-19. The sequenced sample consisted of peripheral blood. The CDR3 loop reads CASSAVRSGGVGNEQFF. In DNA form, the CDR3 reads TGTGCCAGCAGCGCCGTCCGGAGCGGGGGGGTGGGCAATGAGCAGTTCTTC.